The clone carrying this TCR beta chain occurred many times. This CDR3 comprises 15 residues. J lost 2 bases, V lost 7 bases, and 10 bases had no gene match. CDR1 is SEHNR, CDR2 FQNEAQ, per germline (reference sequence). Researchers amplified the TCR beta CDR3 regions from RNA transcripts. The HTBI set primed first-round TCR CDR3 RT-PCR. TCRdb fed the multiplex PCR reads into MiXCR, producing one record per CDR3 protein. The sample has fewer than 750,000 distinct CDR3 sequences, about 15% seen once. This sample was taken from a study of T cells in Graves' hyperthyroidism and ophthalmopathy. The sample was blood. The sequence derives from a woman between 45 and 65 years old with Graves' ophthalmopathy. The chain combines TRBV7-9 with TRBJ2-7; 8 nucleotides line up with TRBD1. DNA for the CDR3: TGTGCCAGCACCAAAATGGGGACAGGTCCCTACGAGCAGTACTTC. Protein sequence: CASTKMGTGPYEQYF.